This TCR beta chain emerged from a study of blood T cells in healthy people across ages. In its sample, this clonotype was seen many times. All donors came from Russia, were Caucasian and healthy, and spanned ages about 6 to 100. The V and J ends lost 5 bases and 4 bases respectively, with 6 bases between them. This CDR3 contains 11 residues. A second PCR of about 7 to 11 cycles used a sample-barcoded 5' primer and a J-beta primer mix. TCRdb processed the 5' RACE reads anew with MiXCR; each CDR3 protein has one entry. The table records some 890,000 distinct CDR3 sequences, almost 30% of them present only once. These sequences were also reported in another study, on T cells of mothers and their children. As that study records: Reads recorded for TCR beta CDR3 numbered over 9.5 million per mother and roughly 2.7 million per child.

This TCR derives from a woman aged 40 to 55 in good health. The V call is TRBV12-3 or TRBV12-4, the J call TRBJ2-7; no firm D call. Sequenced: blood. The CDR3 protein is CASSQWYEQYF. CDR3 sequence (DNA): TGTGCCAGCAGTCAGTGGTACGAGCAGTACTTC.